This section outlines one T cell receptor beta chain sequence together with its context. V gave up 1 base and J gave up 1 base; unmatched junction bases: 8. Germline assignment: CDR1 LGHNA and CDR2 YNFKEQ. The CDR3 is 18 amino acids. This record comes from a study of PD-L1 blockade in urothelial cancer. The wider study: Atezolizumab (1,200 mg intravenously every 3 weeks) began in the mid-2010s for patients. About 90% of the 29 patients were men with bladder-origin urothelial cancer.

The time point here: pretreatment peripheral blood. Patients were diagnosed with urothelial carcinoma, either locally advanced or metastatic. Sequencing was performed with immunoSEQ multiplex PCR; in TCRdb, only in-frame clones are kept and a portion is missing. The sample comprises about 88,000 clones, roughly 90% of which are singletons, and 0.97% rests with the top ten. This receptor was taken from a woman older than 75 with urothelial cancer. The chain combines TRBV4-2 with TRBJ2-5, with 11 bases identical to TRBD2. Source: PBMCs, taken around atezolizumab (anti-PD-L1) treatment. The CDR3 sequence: CASSQVKLAGVLQETQYF. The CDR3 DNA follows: TGTGCCAGCAGCCAAGTAAAACTAGCGGGAGTCCTCCAAGAGACCCAGTACTTC.